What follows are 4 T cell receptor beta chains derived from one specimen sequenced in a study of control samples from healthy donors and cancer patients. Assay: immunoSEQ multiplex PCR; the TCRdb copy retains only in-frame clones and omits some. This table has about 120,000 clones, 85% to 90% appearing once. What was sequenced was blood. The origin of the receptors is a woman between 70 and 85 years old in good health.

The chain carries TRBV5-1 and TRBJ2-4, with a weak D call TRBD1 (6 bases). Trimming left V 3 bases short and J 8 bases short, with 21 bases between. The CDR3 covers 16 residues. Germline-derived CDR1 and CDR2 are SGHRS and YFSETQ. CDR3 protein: CASSSQGNRVVDIQYF. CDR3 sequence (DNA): TGCGCCAGCAGCTCCCAGGGGAACAGGGTAGTAGACATTCAGTACTTC.

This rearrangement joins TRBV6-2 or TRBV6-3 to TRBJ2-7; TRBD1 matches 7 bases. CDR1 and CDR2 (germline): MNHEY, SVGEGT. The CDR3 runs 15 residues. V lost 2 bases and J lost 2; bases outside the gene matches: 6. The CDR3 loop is CASSYPRGQTYEQYF. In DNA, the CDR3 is TGTGCCAGCAGTTACCCACGGGGACAGACCTACGAGCAGTACTTC.

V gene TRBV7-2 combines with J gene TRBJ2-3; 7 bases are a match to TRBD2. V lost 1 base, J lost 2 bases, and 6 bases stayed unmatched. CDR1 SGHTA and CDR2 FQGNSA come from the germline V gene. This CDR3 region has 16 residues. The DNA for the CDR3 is TGTGCCAGCAGCTTAGTAGGCGGGGGACTCACAGATACGCAGTATTTT. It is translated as CASSLVGGGLTDTQYF.

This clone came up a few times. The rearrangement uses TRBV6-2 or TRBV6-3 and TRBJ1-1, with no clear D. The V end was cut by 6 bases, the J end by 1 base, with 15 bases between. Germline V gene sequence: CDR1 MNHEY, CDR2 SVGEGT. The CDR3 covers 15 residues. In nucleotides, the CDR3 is TGTGCCAGCAGCCGCCCCCATTATGGGAACACTGAAGCTTTCTTT. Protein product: CASSRPHYGNTEAFF.